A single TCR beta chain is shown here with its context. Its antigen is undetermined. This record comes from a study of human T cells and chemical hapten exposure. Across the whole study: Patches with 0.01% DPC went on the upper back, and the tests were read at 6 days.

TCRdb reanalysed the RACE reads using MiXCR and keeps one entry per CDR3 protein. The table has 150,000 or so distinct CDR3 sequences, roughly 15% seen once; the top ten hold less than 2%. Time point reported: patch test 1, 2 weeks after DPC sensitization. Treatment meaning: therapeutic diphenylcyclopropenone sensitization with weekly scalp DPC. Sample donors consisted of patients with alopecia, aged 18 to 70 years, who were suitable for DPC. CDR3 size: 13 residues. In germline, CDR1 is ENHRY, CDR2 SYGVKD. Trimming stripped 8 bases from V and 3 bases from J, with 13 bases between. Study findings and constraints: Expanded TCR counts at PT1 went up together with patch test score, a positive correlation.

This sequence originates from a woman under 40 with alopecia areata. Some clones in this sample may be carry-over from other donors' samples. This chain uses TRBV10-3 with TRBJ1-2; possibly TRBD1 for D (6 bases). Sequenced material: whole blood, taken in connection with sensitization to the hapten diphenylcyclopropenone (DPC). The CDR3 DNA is TGTGCCATCGGACAACAGGGAGACTATGGCTACACCTTC. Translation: CAIGQQGDYGYTF.